This T cell receptor (beta chain) emerged from a study of blood T cell repertoires in COVID-19 (TCRdb year 2020). At the level of the whole study: Samples covering the acute and convalescent phases of COVID-19 were provided by collaborators in the United States, Italy and Spain. The material from the prospective study consisted of cDNA or gDNA derived from T cells, B-cell-depleted T cells, or PBMCs. The dataset comprised deeply sampled blood TCRbeta repertoires from subjects exposed to, actively infected with, or recovered from COVID-19. A freely available public database, intended as a resource for researchers studying the immune response to SARS-CoV-2, is where the repertoires were released. Samples were obtained from the ongoing ImmuneRACE study (first 160 participants) and from 1,000 to 1,500 subjects provided by 6 global collaborators. Nearly every sample came with metadata listing a de-identified subject ID, COVID-19 status, age in years and sex. Where HLA class I and class II types were available, the types were taken from metadata supplied by the sample provider, not from assay-based typing.

Notes on this clone: The target of this receptor is not known. No much larger clone is present one base from it, and per-base qualities are unavailable.

Participants in the prospective study were aged about 18 to 100 years, lived in 20 to 25 United States geographic areas, and enrolled through a virtual design. Cohort assignment in the prospective study relied on participant-reported clinical history from a screening survey and a study questionnaire. Recovered participants in ImmuneRACE Cohort 3 were defined by two consecutive negative NP/OP PCR tests, clearance by a healthcare professional, or resolution of symptoms. In the prospective study, mobile phlebotomists collected whole blood, serum and a nasopharyngeal or oropharyngeal swab from each participant. Participants in the prospective study had the option to provide additional blood draws and questionnaires over a 2-month period. Prospective study blood samples were shipped either frozen or at room temperature before DNA extraction. Overall results and qualifications from the work: The amount of clinical and demographic metadata varied by source and participant and was provided uncurated.

TCRbeta CDR3 regions were amplified from genomic DNA by means of the immunoSEQ Assay, a bias-controlled multiplex PCR. The study's processing was this. The number of nucleated cells in each sample was estimated by amplification of reference gene primers within the assay. To quantify the absolute abundance of each unique TCRbeta CDR3 rearrangement, sequence reads were collapsed and filtered. Productive Simpson clonality was computed per sample as the square root of Simpson's diversity index over productive rearrangements. The immuneACCESS repertoire file appears here via TCRdb, limited to in-frame rearrangements. These files lack a portion of the clones; in checked studies, under half of the deficit traces to unresolved V genes, and the cause of the others is not known. The V and J calls and the clone size are those of that table, but D and trimming were determined from the DNA. Recorded for this sample are some 350,000 clones; approximately 88% of them occurred a single time. The ten most abundant clones make up around 5% of the sample.

The TCR was taken from a young man who had recovered from COVID-19. The sample consisted of PBMCs or T cells enriched from blood (not recorded which).

This receptor carries the CDR3 CASSLGLAEYEQYF. The sequenced DNA: TGTGCCAGCAGTTTAGGGCTAGCGGAATACGAGCAGTACTTC. The chain uses TRBV28 and TRBJ2-7; 7 bases in the middle match TRBD2. CDR1 is given as MDHEN and CDR2 as SYDVKM, both from the germline V gene. CDR3 length: 14 amino acids, cysteine to phenylalanine. Here the CDR3 DNA is all that survives: 42 bases in frame from base 1. Relative to germline, V is missing 2 bases and J is missing 4 bases, with 5 bases of the junction outside any gene match.